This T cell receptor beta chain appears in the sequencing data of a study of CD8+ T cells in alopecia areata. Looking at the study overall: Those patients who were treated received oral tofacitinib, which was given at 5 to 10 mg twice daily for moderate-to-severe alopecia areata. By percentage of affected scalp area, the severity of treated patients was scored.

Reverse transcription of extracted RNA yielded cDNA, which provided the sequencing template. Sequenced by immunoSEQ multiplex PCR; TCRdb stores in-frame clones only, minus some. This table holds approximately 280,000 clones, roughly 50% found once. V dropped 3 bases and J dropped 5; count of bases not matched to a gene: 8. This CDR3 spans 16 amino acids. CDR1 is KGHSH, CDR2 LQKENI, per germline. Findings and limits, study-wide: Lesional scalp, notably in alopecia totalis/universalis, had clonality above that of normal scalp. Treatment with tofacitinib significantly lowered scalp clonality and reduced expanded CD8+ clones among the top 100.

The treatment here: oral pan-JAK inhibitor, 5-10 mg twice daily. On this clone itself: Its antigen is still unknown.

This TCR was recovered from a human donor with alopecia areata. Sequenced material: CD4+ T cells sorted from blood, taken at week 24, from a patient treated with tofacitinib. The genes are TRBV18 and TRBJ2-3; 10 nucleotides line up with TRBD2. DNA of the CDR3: TGTGCCAGCTCACCTTCGAGCGGGGGGGCCGGAGATACGCAGTATTTT. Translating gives CASSPSSGGAGDTQYF.